This T cell receptor (beta chain) comes out of a study of T cells after yellow fever vaccination. For the study at large: SMART-Seq v4 Ultra Low Input prepared libraries from low-cell fractions.

The CDR3 is 12 residues long. Germline CDR1 reads MDHEN; CDR2 reads SYDVKM. Trimming removed 6 bases from V and 2 bases from J, with 8 bases in between. Points from the study as a whole: A small share of clonotypes appeared in both CD4 and CD8 compartments.

This clonotype was counted between two and nine times. As yet, its antigen is unknown. Universal primer sites and UMIs were introduced during 5'RACE template-switching synthesis of TCR cDNA. TCRdb redid the calling of the 5' RACE reads with MiXCR, one entry per CDR3 protein. The sample lists 250,000 to 350,000 distinct CDR3 sequences; approximately 10% were seen once. The specimen comprised CD4+ T cells sorted from PBMCs, sampled 5 days after the yellow fever booster vaccination. The receptor was isolated from a young man who received the YFV17D yellow fever vaccine. The chain is built from TRBV28 and TRBJ2-7; possibly TRBD2 for D (5 bases). This chain's CDR3 is CASSAGAYEQYV. The CDR3 region has the DNA TGTGCCAGCAGCGCCGGGGCCTACGAGCAGTACGTC.